Here is one T cell receptor beta chain with its context. As yet, its antigen is unknown. Oncomine TCR Beta short-read sequencing was applied to DNA from cultured CD4+ T cells. One entry per CDR3 protein results from TCRdb running MiXCR on the PCR reads. The repertoire consists of more than 4,500 distinct CDR3 sequences, with under 60% occurring once and the leading ten covering approximately 20%. The CDR3 is 13 amino acids. Trimming took off 5 bases at V and 9 bases at J, with 14 bases between the two ends. Germline CDR1 is SGHNT and CDR2 is YENEEA. The data originate from a study of vaccination and CD4 T cells after COVID-19. Looking at the study overall: Overlapping spike pools from SARS-CoV-2 and HCoV-NL63, HCoV-OC43 and HCoV-229E served as culture stimuli.

Treatment given: roughly nine-day PBMC culture with coronavirus spike peptide pools or control peptides (ViraFEST assay). Before Alpha, Beta and Delta appeared in the US, convalescents tested positive (March–December 2020). Roughly 2 million PBMCs went into each well for culture with approximately 9.4 IU/ml IL-2 and 7.5 to 10 ug/ml peptide pools. Study-level points and caveats: For convalescent patients, a median around 90% of reactive clones surfaced exclusively after vaccination.

This chain joins TRBV11-3 and TRBJ1-3, with no clear D. The sample consisted of CD4+ T cells from blood, cultured in vitro. The sequence came from a human donor who had recovered from COVID-19. For the CDR3, the DNA is TGTGCCAGCAGCAGCCGGCTGGCTTCCACCATATATTTT. It encodes CASSSRLASTIYF.